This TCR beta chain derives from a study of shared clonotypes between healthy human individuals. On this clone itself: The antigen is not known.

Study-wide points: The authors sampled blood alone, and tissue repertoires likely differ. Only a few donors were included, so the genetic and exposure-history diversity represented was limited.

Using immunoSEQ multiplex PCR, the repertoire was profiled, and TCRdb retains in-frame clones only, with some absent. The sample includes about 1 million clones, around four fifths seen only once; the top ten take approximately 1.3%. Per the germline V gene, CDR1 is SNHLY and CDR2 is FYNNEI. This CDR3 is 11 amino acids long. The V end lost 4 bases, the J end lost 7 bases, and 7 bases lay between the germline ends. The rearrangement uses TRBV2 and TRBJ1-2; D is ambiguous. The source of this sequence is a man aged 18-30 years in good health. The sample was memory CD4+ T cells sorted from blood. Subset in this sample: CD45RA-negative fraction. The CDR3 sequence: CASSVSGGYTF. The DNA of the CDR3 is TGTGCCAGCAGTGTGTCCGGTGGCTACACCTTC.